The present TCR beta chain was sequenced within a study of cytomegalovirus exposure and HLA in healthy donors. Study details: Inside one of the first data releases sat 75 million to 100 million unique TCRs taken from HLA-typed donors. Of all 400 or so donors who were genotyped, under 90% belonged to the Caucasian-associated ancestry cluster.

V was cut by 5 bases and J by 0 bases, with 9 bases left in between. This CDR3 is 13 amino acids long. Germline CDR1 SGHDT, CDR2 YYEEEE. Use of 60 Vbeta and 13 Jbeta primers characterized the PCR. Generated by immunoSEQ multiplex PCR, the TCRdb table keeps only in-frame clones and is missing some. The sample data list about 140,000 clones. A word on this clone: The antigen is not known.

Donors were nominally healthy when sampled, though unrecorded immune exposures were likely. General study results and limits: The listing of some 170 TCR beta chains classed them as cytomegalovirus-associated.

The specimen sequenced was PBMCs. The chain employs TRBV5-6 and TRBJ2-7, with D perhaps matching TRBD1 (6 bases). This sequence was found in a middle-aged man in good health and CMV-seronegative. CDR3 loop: CASSPGDSYEQYF. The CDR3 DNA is TGTGCCAGCAGTCCAGGGGACTCCTACGAGCAGTACTTC.